Included here is one TCR beta chain sequence, with context. Its antigen is unidentified. The study reverse transcribed the entire isolated RNA, so it sequenced expressed TCRB transcripts. Sequencing was performed with immunoSEQ multiplex PCR; in TCRdb, only in-frame clones are kept and a portion is missing. The data hold 330,000 or so clones, with roughly 12% observed a single time. This sample was included in a study of beta chain features in type 1 diabetes. Study-level findings and limits: TCRB CDR3s were moderately but significantly shorter in Type 1 diabetes patients in all four CD4+ subsets.

Germline V gene lookup returns CDR1 MGHRA and CDR2 YSYEKL. Trimming removed 3 bases from V and 7 bases from J; junction bases left unmatched: 7. The CDR3 sequence is 15 residues long. The origin of this receptor is a woman aged 18-29 years with type 1 diabetes. V is TRBV4-1 and J is TRBJ2-2; TRBD1 matches at 8 bases. What was sequenced was naive CD4+ T cells from blood. The CDR3 DNA follows: TGCGCCAGCAGCCACATCGGACAGGGCAACGGGGAGCTGTTTTTT. Translating it yields CASSHIGQGNGELFF.